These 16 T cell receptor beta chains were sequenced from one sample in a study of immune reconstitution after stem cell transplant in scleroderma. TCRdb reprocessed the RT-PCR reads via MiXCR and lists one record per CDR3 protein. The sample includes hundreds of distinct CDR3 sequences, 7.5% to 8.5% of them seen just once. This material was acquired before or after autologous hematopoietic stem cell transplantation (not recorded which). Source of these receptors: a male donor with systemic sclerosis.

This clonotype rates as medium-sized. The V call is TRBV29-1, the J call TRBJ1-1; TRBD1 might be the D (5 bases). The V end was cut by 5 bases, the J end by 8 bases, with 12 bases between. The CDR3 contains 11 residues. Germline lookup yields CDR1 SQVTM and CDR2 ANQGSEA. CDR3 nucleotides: TGCAGCGTTTCAAGGACATGGGAAGCTTTCTTT. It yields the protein CSVSRTWEAFF.

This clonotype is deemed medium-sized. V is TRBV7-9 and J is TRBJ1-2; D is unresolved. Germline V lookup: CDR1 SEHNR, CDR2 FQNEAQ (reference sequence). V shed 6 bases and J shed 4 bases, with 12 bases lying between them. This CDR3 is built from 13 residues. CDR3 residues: CASRPPGVYGYTF. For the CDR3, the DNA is TGTGCCAGCAGGCCACCCGGGGTCTATGGCTACACCTTC.

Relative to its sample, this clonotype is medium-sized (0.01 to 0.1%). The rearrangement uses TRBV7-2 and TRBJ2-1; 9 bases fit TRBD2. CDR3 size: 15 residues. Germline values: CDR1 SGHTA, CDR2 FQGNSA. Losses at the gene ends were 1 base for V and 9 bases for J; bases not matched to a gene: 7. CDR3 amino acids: CASSLVAGGPGEQFF. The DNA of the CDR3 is TGTGCCAGCAGCTTAGTCGCGGGGGGGCCAGGTGAGCAGTTCTTC.

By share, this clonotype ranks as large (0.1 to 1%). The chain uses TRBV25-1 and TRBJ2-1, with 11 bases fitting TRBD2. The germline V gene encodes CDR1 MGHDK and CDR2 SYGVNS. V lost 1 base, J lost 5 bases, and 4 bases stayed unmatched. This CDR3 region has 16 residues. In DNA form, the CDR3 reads TGTGCCAGCAGTGAATTAGCGGGAGGGCCCGACAATGAGCAGTTCTTC. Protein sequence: CASSELAGGPDNEQFF.

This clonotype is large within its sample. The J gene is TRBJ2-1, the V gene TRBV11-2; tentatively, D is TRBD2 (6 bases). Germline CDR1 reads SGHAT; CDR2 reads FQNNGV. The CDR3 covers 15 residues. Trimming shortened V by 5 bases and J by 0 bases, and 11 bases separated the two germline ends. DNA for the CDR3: TGTGCCAGCAGCCACCTAGCGAGCTCCTACAATGAGCAGTTCTTC. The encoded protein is CASSHLASSYNEQFF. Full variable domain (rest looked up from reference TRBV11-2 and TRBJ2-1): EAGVAQSPRYKIIEKRQSVAFWCNPISGHATLYWYQQILGQGPKLLIQFQNNGVVDDSQLPKDRFSAERLKGVDSTLKIQPAKLEDSAVYLCASSHLASSYNEQFFGPGTRLTVL.

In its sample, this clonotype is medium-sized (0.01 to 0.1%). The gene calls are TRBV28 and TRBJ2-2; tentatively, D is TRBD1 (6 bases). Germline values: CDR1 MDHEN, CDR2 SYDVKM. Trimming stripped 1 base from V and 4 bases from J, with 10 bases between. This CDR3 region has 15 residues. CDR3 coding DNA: TGTGCCAGCAGTTTATCAACAGGGACCACCGGGGAGCTGTTTTTT. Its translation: CASSLSTGTTGELFF.

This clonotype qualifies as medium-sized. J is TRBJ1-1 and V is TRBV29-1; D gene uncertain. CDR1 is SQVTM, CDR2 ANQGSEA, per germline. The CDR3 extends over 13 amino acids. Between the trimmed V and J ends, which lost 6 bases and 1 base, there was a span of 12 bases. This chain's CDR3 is CSVSPQWNTEAFF. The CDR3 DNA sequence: TGCAGCGTCTCTCCCCAATGGAACACTGAAGCTTTCTTT. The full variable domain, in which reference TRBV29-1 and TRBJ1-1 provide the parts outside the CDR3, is SAVISQKPSRDICQRGTSLTIQCQVDSQVTMMFWYRQQPGQSLTLIATANQGSEATYESGFVIDKFPISRPNLTFSTLTVSNMSPEDSSIYLCSVSPQWNTEAFFGQGTRLTVV.

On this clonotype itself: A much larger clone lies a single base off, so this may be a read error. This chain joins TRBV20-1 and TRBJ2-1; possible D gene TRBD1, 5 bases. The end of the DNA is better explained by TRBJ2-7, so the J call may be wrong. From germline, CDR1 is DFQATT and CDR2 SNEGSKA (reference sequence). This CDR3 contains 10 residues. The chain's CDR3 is CSPGSNEQYF. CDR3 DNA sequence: TGCAGTCCAGGGTCGAATGAGCAGTACTTC.

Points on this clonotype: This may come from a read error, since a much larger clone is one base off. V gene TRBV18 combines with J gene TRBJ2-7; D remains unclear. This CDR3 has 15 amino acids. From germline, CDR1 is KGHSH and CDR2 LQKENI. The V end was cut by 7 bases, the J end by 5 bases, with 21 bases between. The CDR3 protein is CASLVRHNADHEQYF. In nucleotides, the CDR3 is TGTGCCAGCTTGGTACGACATAACGCAGACCACGAGCAGTACTTC.

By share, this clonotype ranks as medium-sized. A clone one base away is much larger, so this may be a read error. CDR3 amino acids: CASTQLEAGSYEQYF. The CDR3 coding sequence is TGCGCCAGCACTCAATTAGAGGCGGGATCCTACGAGCAGTACTTC. The rearrangement uses TRBV5-1 and TRBJ2-7; D may be TRBD2 (6 bases). The germline V gene encodes CDR1 SGHRS and CDR2 YFSETQ. V lost 6 bases and J lost 1, with 17 bases in between. The CDR3 has 15 residues.

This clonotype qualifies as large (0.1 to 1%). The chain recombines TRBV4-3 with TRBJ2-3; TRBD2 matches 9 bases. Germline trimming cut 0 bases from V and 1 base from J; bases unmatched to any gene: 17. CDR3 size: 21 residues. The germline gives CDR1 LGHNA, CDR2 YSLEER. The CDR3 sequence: CASSQDVGLGLAGLGTDTQYF. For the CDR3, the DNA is TGCGCCAGCAGCCAAGATGTGGGCTTGGGTCTAGCGGGATTAGGCACAGATACGCAGTATTTT.

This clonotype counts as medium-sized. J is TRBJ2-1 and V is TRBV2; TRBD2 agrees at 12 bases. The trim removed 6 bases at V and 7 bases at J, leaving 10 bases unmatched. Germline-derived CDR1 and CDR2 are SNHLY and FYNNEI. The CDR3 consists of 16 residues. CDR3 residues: CASSLTSGSVRNEQFF. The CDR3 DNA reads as TGTGCCAGCAGCCTGACTAGCGGGAGTGTCAGAAATGAGCAGTTCTTC.

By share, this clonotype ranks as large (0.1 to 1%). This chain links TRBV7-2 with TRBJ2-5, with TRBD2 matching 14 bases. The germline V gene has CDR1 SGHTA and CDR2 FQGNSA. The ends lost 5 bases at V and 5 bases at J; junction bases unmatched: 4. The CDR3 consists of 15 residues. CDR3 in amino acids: CASSPGLAGAETQYF. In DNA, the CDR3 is TGTGCCAGCAGCCCGGGACTAGCGGGAGCGGAGACCCAGTACTTC.

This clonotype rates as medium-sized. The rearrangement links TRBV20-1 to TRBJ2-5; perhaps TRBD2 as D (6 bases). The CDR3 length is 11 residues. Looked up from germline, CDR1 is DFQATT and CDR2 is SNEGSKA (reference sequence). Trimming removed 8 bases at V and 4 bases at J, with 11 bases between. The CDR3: CSRWRGETQYF. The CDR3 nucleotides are TGCAGTCGGTGGAGGGGAGAGACCCAGTACTTC.

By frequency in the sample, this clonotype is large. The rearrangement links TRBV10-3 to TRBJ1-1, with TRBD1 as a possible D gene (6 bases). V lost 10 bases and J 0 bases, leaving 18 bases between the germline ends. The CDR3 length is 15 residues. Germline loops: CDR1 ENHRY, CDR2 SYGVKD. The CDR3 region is CATNVNQGLNTEAFF. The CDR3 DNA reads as TGTGCCACCAACGTTAACCAGGGGCTGAACACTGAAGCTTTCTTT.

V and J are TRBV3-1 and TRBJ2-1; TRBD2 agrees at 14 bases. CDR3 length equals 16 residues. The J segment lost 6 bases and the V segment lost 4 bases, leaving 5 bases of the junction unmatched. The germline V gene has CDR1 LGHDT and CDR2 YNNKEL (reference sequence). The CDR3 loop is CASSPTSGRGINEQFF. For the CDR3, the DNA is TGTGCCAGCAGCCCGACTAGCGGGAGGGGTATCAATGAGCAGTTCTTC.